Below, one T cell receptor beta chain is given with its context. Its antigen is unknown. The entry originates in a study of T cell responses to AZD1222 COVID-19 vaccine. Findings and caveats of the study: Just a handful of AZD1222 recipients tested seropositive at baseline.

Libraries were prepared by immunoSEQ multiplex PCR; TCRdb keeps only in-frame clonotypes and omits some of them. The sample lists 110,000 or so clones; roughly 90% were seen once. CDR3 size: 15 residues. Trimming cost V 6 bases and J 6 bases, with 15 bases left between them. Germline V gene data show CDR1 as SEHNR and CDR2 as FQNEAQ (reference sequence). The source of this sequence is an adult in good health. The chain uses TRBV7-9 and TRBJ1-6, with D possibly being TRBD1 (5 bases). This sample comprised peripheral blood, obtained on day 0 of AZD1222 vaccination. In nucleotides, the CDR3 is TGTGCCAGCAGACCACGGGACGGGTCTAATTCACCCCTCCACTTT. Protein product: CASRPRDGSNSPLHF. The full variable domain, with the rest looked up from reference TRBV7-9 and TRBJ1-6, is DTGVSQNPRHKITKRGQNVTFRCDPISEHNRLYWYRQTLGQGPEFLTYFQNEAQLEKSRLLSDRFSAERPKGSFSTLEIQRTEQGDSAMYLCASRPRDGSNSPLHFGNGTRLTVT.